These T cell receptor beta chains were read from a single sample in a study of regulatory T cells in long-lasting Graves disease. TCRdb fed the multiplex PCR reads into MiXCR, producing one record per CDR3 protein. The sample holds hundreds of thousands of distinct CDR3 sequences; approximately 15% are singletons and the top ten take about 17%. The sample also formed part of further work on T cells in Graves' hyperthyroidism and ophthalmopathy.

Sequencing used peripheral blood mononuclear cells (PBMCs), obtained at new diagnosis, from a patient treated with antithyroid drugs. The receptors here all came from a woman in her 30s with Graves disease. Both conserved end residues are part of each CDR3. The D gene is left open where the match is weak. Some rows mark clone size as missing; the rest say once, few, many or name a class of expanded clone.

CDR3 length | J gene | clone size | D gene | V gene | CDR3 protein | CDR3 DNA
15 | TRBJ2-3 | NA | NA | TRBV30 | CAWRRLTLFPDTQYF | TGTGCCTGGCGCAGACTAACCCTATTCCCAGATACGCAGTATTTT
16 | TRBJ2-4 | few | NA | TRBV3-1 | CASGQGSGDVKNIQYF | TGTGCCAGCGGCCAAGGTTCGGGGGACGTCAAAAACATTCAGTACTTC
14 | TRBJ2-7 | many | TRBD1 | TRBV28 | CASSFWGRGFEQYF | TGTGCCAGCAGTTTCTGGGGCAGGGGGTTCGAGCAGTACTTC
13 | TRBJ1-4 | NA | TRBD1 | TRBV19 | CATAQGANEKLFF | TGTGCCACGGCTCAGGGGGCTAATGAAAAACTGTTTTTT
15 | TRBJ2-7 | NA | TRBD2 | TRBV7-3 | CASSFSGSGSGEQYF | TGTGCCAGCAGCTTCTCGGGTAGCGGGAGTGGCGAGCAGTACTTC
12 | TRBJ2-1 | NA | NA | TRBV6-2/TRBV6-3 | CASSYLMGRLFF | TGTGCCAGCAGTTACTTGATGGGACGACTGTTCTTC
16 | TRBJ2-1 | many | TRBD1 | TRBV5-1 | CASSLKGQGAYNEQFF | TGCGCCAGCAGCTTAAAGGGACAGGGGGCCTACAATGAGCAGTTCTTC
14 | TRBJ1-5 | many | NA | TRBV16 | CASSRGFSNQPQHF | TGTGCCAGCAGCCGGGGGTTTAGCAATCAGCCCCAGCATTTT
15 | TRBJ1-2 | NA | TRBD1 | TRBV5-1 | CASSPAGGQNYGYTF | TGCGCCAGCAGCCCAGCAGGGGGGCAAAACTATGGCTACACCTTC
12 | TRBJ1-2 | many | TRBD1 | TRBV6-1 | CASRTGDYGYTF | TGTGCCAGCAGAACAGGGGACTATGGCTACACCTTC
14 | TRBJ1-2 | many | TRBD1 | TRBV28 | CASSLRRTGDGYTF | TGTGCCAGCAGTTTAAGACGGACAGGGGATGGCTACACCTTC
13 | TRBJ2-1 | many | NA | TRBV2 | CASMGKEIDEQFF | TGTGCCAGCATGGGCAAAGAGATCGATGAGCAGTTCTTC
15 | TRBJ1-5 | many | NA | TRBV27 | CASRPLDRNNQPQHF | TGTGCCAGCAGACCACTCGACAGGAACAATCAGCCCCAGCATTTT
11 | TRBJ2-1 | NA | NA | TRBV12-3/TRBV12-4 | CASSQGNSQFF | TGTGCCAGCAGCCAAGGGAATTCGCAGTTCTTC
17 | TRBJ2-4 | many | NA | TRBV7-2 | CASSLSNGANAGNIQYF | TGTGCCAGCAGCTTAAGTAACGGAGCCAATGCAGGAAACATTCAGTACTTC
15 | TRBJ2-3 | once | NA | TRBV11-2 | CASSQSWGKEDTQYF | TGTGCCAGCAGCCAAAGTTGGGGGAAGGAAGATACGCAGTATTTT
14 | TRBJ2-7 | many | NA | TRBV6-1 | CASSARQGRYEQYF | TGTGCCAGCAGTGCCCGGCAAGGACGCTACGAGCAGTACTTC
14 | TRBJ2-7 | NA | TRBD1 | TRBV12-3/TRBV12-4 | CASSGDRGPYEQYF | TGTGCCAGCAGTGGGGACAGGGGACCCTACGAGCAGTACTTC
16 | TRBJ2-1 | NA | TRBD2 | TRBV28 | CASSFIKASGENEQFF | TGTGCCAGCAGTTTTATTAAGGCTAGCGGGGAAAATGAGCAGTTCTTC
18 | TRBJ2-3 | many | TRBD1 | TRBV28 | CASSWELGRQGIQDTQYF | TGTGCCAGCAGTTGGGAGCTTGGCCGACAGGGTATCCAGGATACGCAGTATTTT
13 | TRBJ1-2 | many | NA | TRBV28 | CASSWVMDYGYTF | TGTGCCAGCAGTTGGGTGATGGACTATGGCTACACCTTC
14 | TRBJ2-1 | many | TRBD1 | TRBV2 | CATQDRGSYNEQFF | TGTGCCACCCAAGACAGGGGATCCTACAATGAGCAGTTCTTC
19 | TRBJ1-1 | NA | TRBD1 | TRBV7-9 | CASSLSLGGDSYMNTEAFF | TGTGCCAGCAGCTTATCCCTTGGGGGGGACAGCTACATGAACACTGAAGCTTTCTTT
14 | TRBJ2-1 | NA | NA | TRBV20-1 | CSARDLGRTNEQFF | TGCAGTGCTAGAGATCTCGGCAGAACCAATGAGCAGTTCTTC
15 | TRBJ2-7 | NA | NA | TRBV30 | CAWSDSGQTFREQYF | TGTGCCTGGAGTGATAGCGGACAGACATTTCGGGAGCAGTACTTC
15 | TRBJ2-2 | NA | NA | TRBV11-2 | CASSLAGTGTGELFF | TGTGCCAGCAGCTTAGCCGGGACTGGCACCGGGGAGCTGTTTTTT
17 | TRBJ1-1 | many | TRBD1 | TRBV20-1 | CSATAIQGRGQNTEAFF | TGCAGTGCTACCGCAATACAGGGGAGAGGCCAGAACACTGAAGCTTTCTTT
16 | TRBJ1-1 | many | TRBD1 | TRBV28 | CASSSTGANTYTEAFF | TGTGCCAGCAGTTCGACAGGGGCCAACACCTACACTGAAGCTTTCTTT
14 | TRBJ1-5 | many | NA | TRBV28 | CASIPGQDGQPQHF | TGTGCCAGCATCCCGGGGCAGGACGGGCAGCCCCAGCATTTT
16 | TRBJ2-1 | many | TRBD1 | TRBV12-3/TRBV12-4 | CASTGVQGVRGNEQFF | TGTGCCAGCACCGGGGTACAGGGGGTAAGGGGCAATGAGCAGTTCTTC
12 | TRBJ1-1 | many | NA | TRBV12-3/TRBV12-4 | CASNLGRVEAFF | TGTGCCAGCAACCTGGGCAGGGTCGAAGCTTTCTTT
12 | TRBJ2-7 | NA | TRBD1 | TRBV18 | CASSPTGVEQYF | TGTGCCAGCTCACCAACAGGGGTCGAGCAGTACTTC
14 | TRBJ1-2 | many | NA | TRBV3-1 | CASSQQGVNYGYTF | TGTGCCAGCAGCCAACAGGGCGTTAACTATGGCTACACCTTC
13 | TRBJ2-5 | many | NA | TRBV11-2 | CASSLAGVETQYF | TGTGCCAGCAGCTTAGCAGGGGTCGAGACCCAGTACTTC
15 | TRBJ1-5 | NA | NA | TRBV19 | CASSMRPGTNQPQHF | TGTGCCAGTAGTATGCGGCCAGGGACGAATCAGCCCCAGCATTTT
13 | TRBJ2-2 | NA | NA | TRBV6-2/TRBV6-3 | CASSELRVGELFF | TGTGCCAGCAGTGAATTGAGGGTAGGGGAGCTGTTTTTT
15 | TRBJ2-7 | many | NA | TRBV12-3/TRBV12-4 | CASSLDRATTYEQYF | TGTGCCAGCAGTTTAGACAGGGCAACCACCTACGAGCAGTACTTC
15 | TRBJ2-1 | NA | NA | TRBV19 | CASKLREYGYNEQFF | TGTGCCAGTAAACTGCGGGAATACGGCTACAATGAGCAGTTCTTC
15 | TRBJ1-4 | many | NA | TRBV7-2 | CASRTDRLSNEKLFF | TGTGCCAGCAGGACTGACAGGTTGTCTAATGAAAAACTGTTTTTT
13 | TRBJ1-2 | many | TRBD1 | TRBV10-3 | CAIRGTGLHGYTF | TGTGCCATCAGGGGGACAGGGTTACATGGCTACACCTTC
15 | TRBJ2-1 | many | TRBD2 | TRBV12-3/TRBV12-4 | CASSHSGSLYNEQFF | TGTGCCAGCAGCCACAGCGGGAGCTTGTACAATGAGCAGTTCTTC
19 | TRBJ2-1 | few | NA | TRBV7-9 | CASSPLTTSAGFGHNEQFF | TGTGCCAGCAGCCCCTTAACGACTTCCGCGGGATTTGGTCACAATGAGCAGTTCTTC
13 | TRBJ1-2 | many | NA | TRBV28 | CASSLTVDYGYTF | TGTGCCAGCAGTTTGACAGTCGACTATGGCTACACCTTC
15 | TRBJ2-3 | many | NA | TRBV24-1 | CATSDPTKTTDTQYF | TGTGCCACCAGTGATCCGACTAAGACCACAGATACGCAGTATTTT